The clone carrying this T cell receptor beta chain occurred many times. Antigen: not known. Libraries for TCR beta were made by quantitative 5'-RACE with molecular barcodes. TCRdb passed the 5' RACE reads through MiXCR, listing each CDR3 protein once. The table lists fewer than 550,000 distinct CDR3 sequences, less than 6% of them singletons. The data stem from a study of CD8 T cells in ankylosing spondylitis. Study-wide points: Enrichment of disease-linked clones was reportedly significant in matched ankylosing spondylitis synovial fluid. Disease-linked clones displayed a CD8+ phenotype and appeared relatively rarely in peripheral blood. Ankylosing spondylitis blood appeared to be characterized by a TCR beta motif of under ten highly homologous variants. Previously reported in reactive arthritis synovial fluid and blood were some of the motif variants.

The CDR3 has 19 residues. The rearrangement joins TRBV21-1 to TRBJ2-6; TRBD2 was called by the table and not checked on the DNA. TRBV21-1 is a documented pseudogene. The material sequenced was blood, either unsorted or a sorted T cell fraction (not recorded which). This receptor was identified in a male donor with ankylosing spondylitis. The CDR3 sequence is CASSPREGPVPLGANVLTF. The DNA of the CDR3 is TGTGCCAGCAGCCCTAGGGAGGGGCCAGTCCCTCTTGGGGCCAACGTCCTGACTTTC.